Listed here are 29 T cell receptor beta chains from one sample, sequenced in a study of Ad26.COV2.S vaccination and SARS-CoV-2 variants. Treatment noted: around 19 received Ad26.COV2.S at low or high dose, single or two shots; several received placebo; per-sample allocation not given. Specimen acquisition occurred on day 63 following the initial vaccine or placebo injection. TCRdb keeps only in-frame clones here, not all; method: immunoSEQ multiplex PCR. Of 300,000 to 350,000 clones listed, around 90% are singletons. Source: peripheral blood, taken in a trial of Ad26.COV2.S vaccine versus placebo. These receptors were obtained from a person between 18 and 60 years old who received the Ad26.COV2.S COVID-19 vaccine or a placebo.

The chain uses TRBV12-5 and TRBJ2-5, with TRBD2 matching 9 bases. Germline assignment: CDR1 LGHNT and CDR2 FRNRAP. The CDR3 consists of 15 residues. The V and J ends lost 7 bases and 3 bases, in that order; junction bases with no gene match: 9. CDR3 nucleotides: TGTGCTAGTGCCCGAGGGGGCGGGAGGGAAGAGACCCAGTACTTC. Translated: CASARGGGREETQYF.

V and J are TRBV5-1 and TRBJ2-2, with 7 bases identical to TRBD2. Germline V gene sequence: CDR1 SGHRS, CDR2 YFSETQ. Trimming took 5 bases from V and 0 from J; bases not matched to a gene: 1. This CDR3 has 14 residues. CDR3 protein: CASSSGSNTGELFF. The CDR3 nucleotides are TGCGCCAGCAGTAGCGGGTCGAACACCGGGGAGCTGTTTTTT.

The rearrangement uses TRBV29-1 and TRBJ2-7; D is undetermined. CDR3 length equals 15 residues. V dropped 5 bases and J dropped 2 bases, with 19 bases sitting between them. Germline-derived CDR1 and CDR2 are SQVTM and ANQGSEA. The CDR3 reads CSVTSRALKTYEQYF. In DNA form, the CDR3 reads TGCAGCGTTACCTCGAGAGCCCTAAAGACCTACGAGCAGTACTTC.

This chain joins TRBV15 and TRBJ1-2; 11 bases are a match to TRBD1. The CDR3 totals 18 residues. From germline, CDR1 is LNHNV and CDR2 YYDKDF (reference sequence). V trimming: 3 bases; J trimming: 3 bases; junction bases outside the gene matches: 12. CDR3 coding DNA: TGTGCCACCAGCAGTAGACCTCCGGGACAGGGGGGATACTATGGCTACACCTTC. Translating it yields CATSSRPPGQGGYYGYTF.

The chain couples TRBV2 to TRBJ1-2; 8 nucleotides line up with TRBD1. The CDR3 is 15 residues long. Germline CDR1 and CDR2: SNHLY and FYNNEI. Trimming took 5 bases from V and 1 from J; bases not matched to a gene: 6. The DNA of the CDR3 is TGTGCCAGCAGTTCCCACAGGGGGGTTAACTATGGCTACACCTTC. Protein: CASSSHRGVNYGYTF.

This chain joins TRBV7-2 and TRBJ2-1, with 9 bases lining up with TRBD2. The V gene end was trimmed by 3 bases and the J gene end by 7 bases; junction bases not matched to a gene: 7. The CDR3 has 15 residues. Germline V gene lookup returns CDR1 SGHTA and CDR2 FQGNSA. CDR3 residues: CASSFGGGVSNEQFF. Here the CDR3 DNA reads TGTGCCAGCAGCTTCGGCGGGGGGGTTTCAAATGAGCAGTTCTTC.

This chain connects TRBV24-1 to TRBJ2-3; 14 bases fit TRBD2. Germline V gives CDR1 KGHDR, CDR2 SFDVKD. CDR3 length: 19 residues. J lost 0 bases, V lost 3 bases, and 7 bases had no gene match. The CDR3 DNA reads as TGTGCCACCAGTGATGGGACTAGCGGGAGATCGGGCAGCACAGATACGCAGTATTTT. Translation gives CATSDGTSGRSGSTDTQYF.

The rearrangement joins TRBV11-3 to TRBJ2-7; TRBD1 matches at 9 bases. Trimming at V came to 3 bases and at J to 5 bases, leaving 8 bases not matched to a gene. Germline lookup yields CDR1 SGHNT and CDR2 YENEEA. The CDR3 runs to 15 residues. The CDR3 bases are TGTGCCAGCAGCTTGAGACAGGGGGTCTGGGACGAGCAGTACTTC. It yields the protein CASSLRQGVWDEQYF.

Remarks on this clone: A read error may account for a junction end that differs from germline. The chain recombines TRBV29-1 with TRBJ1-2; TRBD1 matches at 7 bases. The CDR3 runs 13 residues. From germline, CDR1 is SQVTM and CDR2 ANQGSEA. The CDR3 region has the DNA TGCAGCGTAGAAGTGACAGGGAGCTATGGCTACACCTTC. Translated, it gives CSVEVTGSYGYTF. The complete variable domain, with remaining parts taken from reference TRBV29-1 and TRBJ1-2, reads SAVISQKPSRDICQRGTSLTIQCQVDSQVTMMFWYRQQPGQSLTLIATANQGSEATYESGFVIDKFPISRPNLTFSTLTVSNMSPEDSSIYLCSVEVTGSYGYTFGSGTRLTVV.

The chain is built from TRBV5-1 and TRBJ1-1, with TRBD1 matching 8 bases. The junction had 8 bases not matched to a gene; V was cut back by 5 bases and J by 5 bases. Germline values: CDR1 SGHRS, CDR2 YFSETQ. The CDR3 length is 14 residues. As DNA, the CDR3 is TGCGCCAGCAGGACGACAGGGGTAAGGACTGAAGCTTTCTTT. Protein product: CASRTTGVRTEAFF.

The DNA for the CDR3 is TGTGCCAGCAGCTTAGCGAGTCCAGACGTTTCTAAAGGCTACACCTTC. Protein sequence: CASSLASPDVSKGYTF. The chain links TRBV7-2 to TRBJ1-2, with D uncertain. The CDR3 is 16 amino acids. V was trimmed by 0 bases and J by 8 bases, leaving 19 bases between them. Looked up from germline, CDR1 is SGHTA and CDR2 is FQGNSA.

The CDR3 protein is CASSQDLEGHEQYF. Written as DNA, the CDR3 is TGTGCCAGCAGCCAAGATCTTGAGGGGCATGAGCAGTACTTC. The chain has TRBV4-2 and TRBJ2-7, with D perhaps TRBD1 or TRBD2 (5 bases each). V was clipped by 0 bases and J by 7 bases, with 13 bases between them. The CDR3 runs 14 residues. The germline V gene encodes CDR1 LGHNA and CDR2 YNFKEQ.

J is TRBJ2-2 and V is TRBV5-1; possibly TRBD2 for D (6 bases). Between the trimmed V and J ends, which lost 2 bases and 2 bases, there was a span of 13 bases. The CDR3 runs 16 residues. CDR1 and CDR2 (germline): SGHRS, YFSETQ. CDR3 in amino acids: CASSLSGTVNTGELFF. In DNA form, the CDR3 reads TGCGCCAGCAGCTTATCCGGGACTGTAAACACCGGGGAGCTGTTTTTT.

This chain joins TRBV5-5 and TRBJ1-1, with D unclear. Looked up from germline, CDR1 is SGHKS and CDR2 is YYEKEE (reference sequence). The CDR3 extends over 15 amino acids. Trimming removed 1 base at V and 4 bases at J, with 14 bases between. This CDR3 reads CASSLQAGLGTEAFF. In DNA, the CDR3 is TGTGCCAGCAGCTTGCAGGCGGGTTTGGGCACTGAAGCTTTCTTT.

The rearrangement joins TRBV20-1 to TRBJ2-1, with D perhaps given as TRBD1 or TRBD2 (5 bases each). Germline V gene lookup returns CDR1 DFQATT and CDR2 SNEGSKA (reference sequence). The CDR3 has 13 amino acids. V lost 3 bases to trimming and J lost 0 bases, with 6 bases between them. The CDR3 DNA reads as TGCAGTGCTAGTGGGGGCTCCTACAATGAGCAGTTCTTC. Amino acids: CSASGGSYNEQFF.

A single count supports this clone. This chain connects TRBV7-2 to TRBJ2-5; TRBD1 matches at 9 bases. V shed 5 bases and J 5 bases; nucleotides not matched to a gene: 9. Germline-derived CDR1 and CDR2 are SGHTA and FQGNSA. This CDR3 has 15 residues. In nucleotides, the CDR3 is TGTGCCAGCAGCCCGCGGGTTACAGGGGGCGAGACCCAGTACTTC. This codes for CASSPRVTGGETQYF.

The rearrangement joins TRBV19 to TRBJ2-5; D gene unclear. The CDR3 contains 15 residues. Trimming stripped 2 bases from V and 4 bases from J, with 14 bases between. Per germline, CDR1 LNHDA and CDR2 SQIVND (reference sequence). The CDR3 nucleotides read TGTGCCAGTAGTATAATGGGCTCCATACGAGAGACCCAGTACTTC. Translated, it gives CASSIMGSIRETQYF.

This clone has just a few counts. The genes are TRBV6-5 and TRBJ1-3; 8 bases are shared with TRBD1. V shed 5 bases, J shed 0 bases, and the junction held 0 bases outside the gene matches. CDR1 is MNHEY, CDR2 SVGAGI, per germline. The CDR3 is 14 amino acids. The CDR3 DNA is TGTGCCAGCAGTACAGGGGGCTCTGGAAACACCATATATTTT. This encodes CASSTGGSGNTIYF.

This sequence joins TRBV9 and TRBJ2-1, with D maybe TRBD1 (5 bases). Germline lookup yields CDR1 SGDLS and CDR2 YYNGEE. Deletions cut 0 bases from V and 0 bases from J, with 10 bases between. This CDR3 comprises 16 residues. CDR3 loop: CASSVEPRASYNEQFF. Written as DNA, the CDR3 is TGTGCCAGCAGCGTAGAGCCCAGGGCCTCCTACAATGAGCAGTTCTTC.

The chain has TRBV15 and TRBJ1-1, with D hard to call. Germline CDR1 reads LNHNV; CDR2 reads YYDKDF (reference sequence). This CDR3 has 17 residues. V gave up 1 base and J gave up 0 bases, with 15 bases separating them. The CDR3 DNA is TGTGCCACCAGCAGAGGAGGGCGTTCCGGTTTGAACACTGAAGCTTTCTTT. Its translation: CATSRGGRSGLNTEAFF. The variable domain in full, completed from reference TRBV15 and TRBJ1-1, reads DAMVIQNPRYQVTQFGKPVTLSCSQTLNHNVMYWYQQKSSQAPKLLFHYYDKDFNNEADTPDNFQSRRPNTSFCFLDIRSPGLGDTAMYLCATSRGGRSGLNTEAFFGQGTRLTVV.

The genes are TRBV19 and TRBJ1-1, with TRBD1 as a possible D gene (5 bases). The germline gives CDR1 LNHDA, CDR2 SQIVND (reference sequence). V gave up 5 bases and J gave up 3 bases, with 13 bases separating them. The CDR3 runs 14 residues. CDR3 sequence reads: CASSPRDYYTEAFF. The CDR3, as DNA: TGTGCCAGTAGTCCCAGGGATTACTACACTGAAGCTTTCTTT.

About this clone: Other DNA sequences of this sample code for an identical CDR3. The rearrangement uses TRBV19 and TRBJ2-6; the D gene is possibly TRBD1 (5 bases). The CDR3 totals 15 residues. Germline CDR1 reads LNHDA; CDR2 reads SQIVND (reference sequence). Deletions cut 5 bases from V and 2 bases from J, with 10 bases between. Here the CDR3 reads CASSPQGAGANVLTF. CDR3 nucleotides: TGTGCCAGTAGTCCGCAGGGTGCTGGGGCCAACGTCCTGACTTTC.

The genes are TRBV5-1 and TRBJ2-2; no definite D call. Deletions cut 2 bases from V and 8 bases from J, with 10 bases between. The length of the CDR3 is 13 residues. Per germline, CDR1 SGHRS and CDR2 YFSETQ. As DNA, the CDR3 is TGCGCCAGCAGCTTCGAGGTTCCGGGGGAGCTGTTTTTT. Protein: CASSFEVPGELFF. Together with reference TRBV5-1 and TRBJ2-2, the CDR3 gives the full variable domain: KAGVTQTPRYLIKTRGQQVTLSCSPISGHRSVSWYQQTPGQGLQFLFEYFSETQRNKGNFPGRFSGRQFSNSRSEMNVSTLELGDSALYLCASSFEVPGELFFGEGSRLTVL.

The CDR3 coding sequence is TGCGCCAGCAGCCAAGATGGGACGGCCACCGGGGAGCTGTTTTTT. This gives the protein CASSQDGTATGELFF. The V call is TRBV4-3, the J call TRBJ2-2, with D perhaps given as TRBD1 or TRBD2 (5 bases each). Germline CDR1 LGHNA, CDR2 YSLEER. This CDR3 has 15 amino acids. V lost 0 bases and J 4 bases, leaving 9 bases between the germline ends.

This chain joins TRBV5-1 and TRBJ1-2, with unresolved D. Trimming removed 1 base at V and 4 bases at J, with 11 bases between. From germline, CDR1 is SGHRS and CDR2 YFSETQ. CDR3 size: 14 residues. The CDR3 here is CASSLNEGGYGYTF. The CDR3 bases are TGCGCCAGCAGCTTGAATGAGGGTGGCTATGGCTACACCTTC.

CDR3 residues: CASSPSTGTGQPQHF. CDR3 nucleotides: TGTGCCAGCAGCCCTAGTACAGGGACGGGACAGCCCCAGCATTTT. V gene TRBV7-2 combines with J gene TRBJ1-5; D is possibly TRBD1 (6 bases). The CDR3 is 15 residues long. Trimming pared 5 bases from V and 7 bases from J, leaving 18 bases between. Germline V gene sequence: CDR1 SGHTA, CDR2 FQGNSA.

This rearrangement joins TRBV5-4 to TRBJ1-3; unclear D gene. CDR3 length: 16 residues. CDR1 is SGHNT and CDR2 is YYREEE in the germline V gene (reference sequence). V was shortened by 4 bases and J by 0 bases, with 14 bases between the two germline ends. CDR3 sequence reads: CASSQTRELSGNTIYF. The DNA for the CDR3 is TGTGCCAGCAGCCAGACACGCGAACTCTCTGGAAACACCATATATTTT.

CDR3 DNA sequence: TGTGCCAGCAGTCAGTCGATGACAGGGAGGTATGGCTACACCTTC. Translation gives CASSQSMTGRYGYTF. The V gene is TRBV11-1, the J gene TRBJ1-2; 7 bases line up with TRBD1. CDR1 is SGHAT, CDR2 FQDESV, per germline (reference sequence). V lost 6 bases, J lost 5 bases, and 12 bases stayed unmatched. This CDR3 has 15 residues.

This clone showed up just once. The chain uses TRBV9 and TRBJ1-5, with 8 bases that match TRBD1. Germline V gene sequence: CDR1 SGDLS, CDR2 YYNGEE. The J segment lost 0 bases and the V segment lost 4 bases, leaving 3 bases of the junction unmatched. The CDR3 runs to 15 residues. CDR3 coding DNA: TGTGCCAGCAGCCAGGGGGCGCTTAGCAATCAGCCCCAGCATTTT. Protein product: CASSQGALSNQPQHF.